These 6 T cell receptor beta chains share one sample of origin, sequenced in a study of shared clonotypes between healthy human individuals. Data came from immunoSEQ multiplex PCR; TCRdb stores just in-frame clones and leaves some out. The table has roughly 700,000 clones, 90% seen once. Sequenced sample: memory CD8+ T cells from PBMCs. Subset indicated: CD45RO+ cells pooled with CCR7-negative TemRA cells. The receptors were gathered from a man aged 18-30 years in good health. Some clones in this sample may be carry-over from other donors' samples.

The V call is TRBV7-2, the J call TRBJ2-7, with D possibly matching TRBD1 (5 bases). Germline V CDR1 and CDR2: SGHTA, FQGNSA. The ends were cut back, 2 bases at V and 2 bases at J, with 10 bases in the middle. The CDR3 loop spans 14 amino acids. The CDR3 here is CASSLLGLAYEQYF. In DNA form, the CDR3 reads TGTGCCAGCAGCTTATTGGGGCTAGCCTACGAGCAGTACTTC. Full variable domain (outside the CDR3, taken from reference TRBV7-2 and TRBJ2-7): GAGVSQSPSNKVTEKGKDVELRCDPISGHTALYWYRQSLGQGLEFLIYFQGNSAPDKSGLPSDRFSAERTGGSVSTLTIQRTQQEDSAVYLCASSLLGLAYEQYFGPGTRLTVT.

The rearrangement joins TRBV7-9 to TRBJ2-2; maybe TRBD1 (6 bases). The length of the CDR3 is 15 residues. The germline V gene encodes CDR1 SEHNR and CDR2 FQNEAQ (reference sequence). V was clipped by 3 bases and J by 4 bases, with 12 bases between them. This CDR3 is CASSFQDSFTGELFF. CDR3 bases: TGTGCCAGCAGCTTCCAGGACAGCTTCACCGGGGAGCTGTTTTTT.

This rearrangement joins TRBV10-3 to TRBJ1-2; unclear D gene. V was clipped by 3 bases and J by 4 bases, with 15 bases between them. Germline loops: CDR1 ENHRY, CDR2 SYGVKD. There are 15 residues in the CDR3. The CDR3 bases are TGTGCCATCAGTGATTTAGACGGTTCGGCCTATGGCTACACCTTC. Translation: CAISDLDGSAYGYTF.

The chain carries TRBV14 and TRBJ2-1; D not resolved. Germline V gene sequence: CDR1 SGHDN, CDR2 FVKESK. V was pared by 4 bases and J by 0 bases, with 7 bases between. This CDR3 comprises 14 residues. The CDR3 sequence: CASSPATSYNEQFF. DNA of the CDR3: TGTGCCAGCAGCCCCGCGACCTCCTACAATGAGCAGTTCTTC.

This clone appeared a single time. This sequence joins TRBV9 and TRBJ2-1; D might be TRBD2 (6 bases). The germline CDR1 and CDR2 sequences are SGDLS and YYNGEE. V lost 0 bases to trimming and J lost 4 bases, with 11 bases between them. This CDR3 is 15 amino acids long. Here the CDR3 DNA reads TGTGCCAGCAGCGTAGAGGGCGGGAAGTACAATGAGCAGTTCTTC. Encoded protein: CASSVEGGKYNEQFF.

The rearrangement uses TRBV6-5 and TRBJ2-5; the match to TRBD1 covers 7 bases. CDR1 MNHEY and CDR2 SVGAGI come from the germline V gene. The CDR3 spans 15 residues. The trim removed 2 bases at V and 4 bases at J, leaving 7 bases unmatched. Here the CDR3 DNA reads TGTGCCAGCAGTTACCTGACAGGGCCCCCAGAGACCCAGTACTTC. Its translation is CASSYLTGPPETQYF.